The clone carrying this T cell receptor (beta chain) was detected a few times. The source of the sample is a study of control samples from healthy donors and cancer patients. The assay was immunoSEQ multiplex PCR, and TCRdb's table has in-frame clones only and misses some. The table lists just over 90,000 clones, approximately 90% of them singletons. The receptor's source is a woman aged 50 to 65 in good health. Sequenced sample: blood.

In nucleotides, the CDR3 is TGTGCCATCAGTGAGCCGCGAGCTGCAGGTACGCAGTATTTT. Residues: CAISEPRAAGTQYF. This sequence joins TRBV10-3 and TRBJ2-3; D gene ambiguous. CDR1 and CDR2 from the germline V gene are ENHRY and SYGVKD. CDR3 length: 14 amino acids. The V and J ends lost 2 bases and 8 bases respectively, with 14 bases between them.